The 10 T cell receptor beta chains presented below share a single source sample, sequenced in a study of regulatory T cells in long-lasting Graves disease. According to the study, TCR beta libraries were built with iRepertoire HTBI primers and CDR3-region Arm-PCR. TCRdb reprocessed the multiplex PCR reads with MiXCR, giving one entry per CDR3 protein. Found here are 390,000 or so distinct CDR3 sequences, about 11% of them singletons; the top ten hold 18%. Time point here: newly diagnosed GD, antithyroid drugs for less than 3 months. From PBMCs, RNA was extracted and then used to make the TCR library. These records were also assigned to another study, of T cells in Graves' hyperthyroidism and ophthalmopathy.

Material: peripheral blood mononuclear cells (PBMCs), obtained at new diagnosis, from a patient treated with antithyroid drugs. The receptors stem from a woman between 18 and 29 years old with Graves disease.

This clonotype was observed at least ten times. The chain joins TRBV18 to TRBJ2-2; 7 bases align to TRBD2. The CDR3 runs to 16 residues. CDR1 and CDR2 (germline): KGHSH, LQKENI. Trimming took 1 base from V and 1 from J; bases not matched to a gene: 3. CDR3 sequence (DNA): TGTGCCAGCTCACCACGCCTAGCGGTGAACACCGGGGAGCTGTTTTTT. As protein: CASSPRLAVNTGELFF.

This clonotype was seen repeatedly, ten times or more. The chain combines TRBV28 with TRBJ2-7; D is possibly TRBD1 (5 bases). The ends were cut back, 5 bases at V and 7 bases at J, with 21 bases in the middle. The CDR3 is 15 residues long. CDR1 is MDHEN, CDR2 SYDVKM, per germline. The CDR3 sequence is CASSPTSTVLGEQYF. The CDR3 DNA sequence: TGTGCCAGCAGTCCCACGTCGACAGTTCTAGGGGAGCAGTACTTC. The whole variable domain, filled in from reference TRBV28 and TRBJ2-7, reads DVKVTQSSRYLVKRTGEKVFLECVQDMDHENMFWYRQDPGLGLRLIYFSYDVKMKEKGDIPEGYSVSREKKERFSLILESASTNQTSMYLCASSPTSTVLGEQYFGPGTRLTVT.

The sample holds many counts of this clonotype. The genes are TRBV7-2 and TRBJ2-5; tentative D call: TRBD2 (5 bases). Germline loops: CDR1 SGHTA, CDR2 FQGNSA. V was shortened by 5 bases and J by 4 bases, with 20 bases between the two germline ends. The CDR3 spans 16 residues. The CDR3: CASSQTGNPVGETQYF. CDR3 in DNA: TGTGCCAGCAGCCAAACGGGAAACCCGGTGGGAGAGACCCAGTACTTC.

With respect to this clonotype: A much more abundant neighbour one base away suggests this may be a read error. The chain carries TRBV2 and TRBJ1-4, with D unclear. This CDR3 has 15 amino acids. Germline values: CDR1 SNHLY, CDR2 FYNNEI. In nucleotides, the CDR3 is TGTGCCAGCAGTGAAAACGGGCAGTTCAATGAAAAACCGTTTTTT. This codes for CASSENGQFNEKPFF.

This clonotype appeared many times. This chain uses TRBV6-1 with TRBJ1-6, with TRBD1 matching over 8 bases. The CDR3 loop spans 19 amino acids. The V and J ends lost 6 bases and 6 bases, in that order; junction bases with no gene match: 19. Germline assignment: CDR1 MNHNS and CDR2 SASEGT. CDR3 sequence reads: CASRPLRTGRVGGNSPLHF. The CDR3 nucleotides read TGTGCCAGCAGGCCTCTCCGGACAGGGCGCGTAGGGGGTAATTCACCCCTCCACTTT.

Points on this clonotype: Possible read error: a much larger clone is one base away. As DNA, the CDR3 is TGTGTCAGCAGCCACAGGGACGGCTATGGCTACACCTTC. Translating it yields CVSSHRDGYGYTF. The chain has TRBV5-8 and TRBJ1-2; perhaps TRBD1 as D (6 bases). The CDR3 loop spans 13 amino acids. CDR1 and CDR2 (germline): SGHTS, YDEGEE.

In this sample, this clonotype turned up many times. The chain carries TRBV20-1 and TRBJ2-5, with D perhaps TRBD1 or TRBD2 (7 bases each). V lost 2 bases and J 4 bases, leaving 17 bases between the germline ends. CDR1 is DFQATT, CDR2 SNEGSKA, per germline (reference sequence). CDR3 length: 15 amino acids. The CDR3: CSARQGEGSGETQYF. The CDR3 DNA is TGCAGTGCTAGACAGGGGGAGGGGAGCGGAGAGACCCAGTACTTC.

Many counts were recorded for this clonotype. The chain recombines TRBV18 with TRBJ2-7, with unresolved D. CDR3 length: 12 residues. CDR1 and CDR2 (germline): KGHSH, LQKENI. V shed 3 bases and J shed 3 bases, with 6 bases lying between them. CDR3 DNA sequence: TGTGCCAGCTCACCCGTTGACTACGAGCAGTACTTC. Its translation: CASSPVDYEQYF.

This clonotype was counted ten times or more. V gene TRBV7-9 combines with J gene TRBJ1-2; no reliable D call. Trimming pared 1 base from V and 8 bases from J, leaving 14 bases between. Germline V gene lookup returns CDR1 SEHNR and CDR2 FQNEAQ (reference sequence). CDR3 length: 14 residues. The CDR3: CASSLGYSGGGYTF. The CDR3 DNA reads as TGTGCCAGCAGCTTAGGGTATTCCGGTGGGGGCTACACCTTC. Full variable domain (rest looked up from reference TRBV7-9 and TRBJ1-2): DTGVSQNPRHKITKRGQNVTFRCDPISEHNRLYWYRQTLGQGPEFLTYFQNEAQLEKSRLLSDRFSAERPKGSFSTLEIQRTEQGDSAMYLCASSLGYSGGGYTFGSGTRLTVV.

This clonotype was counted ten times or more. The chain has TRBV7-8 and TRBJ2-7; D might be TRBD1 (6 bases). Trimming removed 5 bases at V and 3 bases at J, with 8 bases between. The CDR3 is 12 amino acids. From germline, CDR1 is SGHVS and CDR2 FQNEAQ. The CDR3 region has the DNA TGTGCCAGCAGCCGACAGGTCTACGAGCAGTACTTC. It codes for CASSRQVYEQYF.